The rows below give T cell receptor beta chains drawn from one sample of a study of T-cell reconstitution after alpha-beta-depleted transplantation in children. Each CDR3 protein gets one entry after TCRdb re-called the PCR reads with MiXCR. This sample has fewer than 130,000 distinct CDR3 sequences; about 9.4% occur once, and the top ten carry approximately 8%. The material was PBMCs from the stem cell graft donor, obtained from the stem cell graft. The receptors shown here come from a human donor who donated a stem cell graft to a child with acute lymphoblastic leukemia. The CDR3 runs from the conserved cysteine through the conserved F or W. D genes are given only for firm matches. Expanded clones are given a class, and other clones once, few, many or no size at all.

TRBJ2-2 | TRBD2 | - | TRBV4-3 | 20 | TGCGCCAGCAGCCAAGGCTGGACTAGCGGGAGGTCACCCAACACCGGGGAGCTGTTTTTT | CASSQGWTSGRSPNTGELFF
TRBJ2-5 | - | many | TRBV29-1 | 13 | TGCAGCGTTCAGAGGGCCCTCCAAGAGACCCAGTACTTC | CSVQRALQETQYF
TRBJ2-3 | TRBD1 | many | TRBV7-2 | 15 | TGTGCCAGCAGCCAACCGGGACAGAGCACAGATACGCAGTATTTT | CASSQPGQSTDTQYF
TRBJ1-3 | - | many | TRBV5-1 | 14 | TGCGCCAGCAGCTTCGGGACGGCTGGAAACACCATATATTTT | CASSFGTAGNTIYF
TRBJ2-6 | - | many | TRBV4-3 | 18 | TGCGCCAGCAGCCATAAGAGCCTTAGCCCTTCTGGGGCCAACGTCCTGACTTTC | CASSHKSLSPSGANVLTF
TRBJ1-2 | TRBD1 | many | TRBV20-1 | 14 | TGCAGTGCCAGATCACTCCGGGACAGGGAGGGCTACACCTTC | CSARSLRDREGYTF
TRBJ1-1 | - | - | TRBV5-1 | 14 | TGCGCCAGCACCGTTGTCCCCCGGGACACTGAAGCTTTCTTT | CASTVVPRDTEAFF
TRBJ2-5 | - | many | TRBV16 | 15 | TGTGCCAGCAGCCAATCAGGGCCATCGGAAGAGACCCAGTACTTC | CASSQSGPSEETQYF
TRBJ2-5 | - | many | TRBV2 | 13 | TGTGCCAGCAGTGGGGACTCCAAAGAGACCCAGTACTTC | CASSGDSKETQYF
TRBJ2-3 | - | few | TRBV27 | 15 | TGTGCCAGCAATGGGGGGGGCAAAATCACAGATACGCAGTATTTT | CASNGGGKITDTQYF
TRBJ2-3 | - | many | TRBV12-3/TRBV12-4 | 15 | TGTGCCAGCAGTTTCTCACAGGGATTCACAGATACGCAGTATTTT | CASSFSQGFTDTQYF
TRBJ1-5 | TRBD1 | many | TRBV7-9 | 15 | TGTGCCAGCAGCGAAGGACAGGGTTTCTATCAGCCCCAGCATTTT | CASSEGQGFYQPQHF
TRBJ2-1 | - | many | TRBV10-3 | 16 | TGTGCCATCAGTGAGTACAGACAGAGCTCCTACAATGAGCAGTTCTTC | CAISEYRQSSYNEQFF
TRBJ2-3 | - | many | TRBV12-3/TRBV12-4 | 16 | TGTGCCAGCATCTCGGTGGGCAGCGATAGCACAGATACGCAGTATTTT | CASISVGSDSTDTQYF
TRBJ2-5 | - | many | TRBV29-1 | 13 | TGCAGCGTCTCGCGTGGGACCCAAGAGACCCAGTACTTC | CSVSRGTQETQYF
TRBJ2-2 | - | many | TRBV5-5 | 15 | TGTGCCAGCGGCCTAAGGACCTTGGCCACCGGGGAGCTGTTTTTT | CASGLRTLATGELFF
TRBJ2-3 | - | many | TRBV2 | 15 | TGTGCCAGCAACCCAGGGACCCCCAGCACAGATACGCAGTATTTT | CASNPGTPSTDTQYF
TRBJ2-2 | - | many | TRBV5-1 | 15 | TGCGCCAGCATCCTAGGGACGGTGAACACCGGGGAGCTGTTTTTT | CASILGTVNTGELFF
TRBJ2-3 | TRBD2 | many | TRBV7-6 | 16 | TGTGCCACCAGCTTAGTCTCCGGGACTAGAACAGATACGCAGTATTTT | CATSLVSGTRTDTQYF
TRBJ2-7 | TRBD2 | many | TRBV5-1 | 15 | TGCGCCAGCAGCTTGGCCCACGCGGGAGTAACCGAGCAGTACTTC | CASSLAHAGVTEQYF
TRBJ1-1 | TRBD1 | many | TRBV28 | 15 | TGTGCCAGCAGCCTGACAGGGCAAGGGGACACTGAAGCTTTCTTT | CASSLTGQGDTEAFF
TRBJ2-3 | - | many | TRBV13 | 14 | TGTGCCAGCAGCTCGGATTCTAGCACAGATACGCAGTATTTT | CASSSDSSTDTQYF
TRBJ2-2 | TRBD2 | many | TRBV12-3/TRBV12-4 | 15 | TGTGCCGCAGGGGTAGCGGGAGGGAACACCGGGGAGCTGTTTTTT | CAAGVAGGNTGELFF
TRBJ1-3 | - | many | TRBV5-1 | 15 | TGCGCCAGCAGCTTGGTGTGGGGCGCTGGAAACACCATATATTTT | CASSLVWGAGNTIYF
TRBJ1-3 | - | many | TRBV6-1 | 15 | TGTGCCAGCAGTGGGCTCACAGGGACCGGAAACACCATATATTTT | CASSGLTGTGNTIYF
TRBJ1-1 | - | many | TRBV12-3/TRBV12-4 | 13 | TGTGCCAGCAGTCCGGGAGTGAACACTGAAGCTTTCTTT | CASSPGVNTEAFF
TRBJ1-2 | - | many | TRBV7-2 | 14 | TGTGCCAGCAGCTCTCGGGGAGGGGACTATGGCTACACCTTC | CASSSRGGDYGYTF
TRBJ2-1 | TRBD1 | many | TRBV7-3 | 16 | TGTGCCAGCAGCTTGTATACAGGGGCCCCCTACAATGAGCAGTTCTTC | CASSLYTGAPYNEQFF
TRBJ2-2 | - | many | TRBV5-1 | 14 | TGCGCCAGCAAAGGGGATCCTAGGACCGGGGAGCTGTTTTTT | CASKGDPRTGELFF
TRBJ2-2 | - | many | TRBV5-1 | 14 | TGCGCCAGCAGCTTGGAGGTTCTAGGCGGGGAGCTGTTTTTT | CASSLEVLGGELFF
TRBJ2-7 | TRBD2 | many | TRBV20-1 | 15 | TGCAGTGCTAGGGGACTAGCGGGAGAATACTACGAGCAGTACTTC | CSARGLAGEYYEQYF
TRBJ2-7 | - | many | TRBV5-1 | 13 | TGCGCCAGCAGTCAGGATGTGGGGGACGAGCAGTACTTC | CASSQDVGDEQYF
TRBJ2-1 | - | - | TRBV12-3/TRBV12-4 | 14 | TGTGCCAGCAGCCAGATGAGACGTATCAATGAGCAGCACTTC | CASSQMRRINEQHF
TRBJ2-2 | - | - | TRBV4-3 | 14 | TGCGCCAGCAGTAGAAGTTCCAACACCGGGGAGCTGTTTTTT | CASSRSSNTGELFF
TRBJ2-2 | - | many | TRBV12-3/TRBV12-4 | 15 | TGTGCCAGCAGTTTCGCCGGGAGAAACACCGGGGAGCTGTTTTTT | CASSFAGRNTGELFF
TRBJ1-5 | - | many | TRBV12-3/TRBV12-4 | 16 | TGTGCCAGCAGTCCCCGGGCAGGGCAGCTCAATCAGCCCCAGCATTTT | CASSPRAGQLNQPQHF
TRBJ2-5 | - | many | TRBV15 | 15 | TGTGCCACCAGCAGAGGTGTGGTGGAACAAGAGACCCAGTACTTC | CATSRGVVEQETQYF
TRBJ1-2 | - | many | TRBV20-1 | 15 | TGCAGTGCTAGTGCGGGGACTCCTACTAACTATGGCTACACCTTC | CSASAGTPTNYGYTF
TRBJ1-1 | - | - | TRBV7-6 | 15 | TGTGCCAGCAGCTTCCGGGACACCCCGAACACTGAAGCTTTCTTT | CASSFRDTPNTEAFF
TRBJ2-1 | - | many | TRBV18 | 15 | TGTGCCAGCTCACCAGGGCAGGGGAGCTACAATGAGCAGTTCTTC | CASSPGQGSYNEQFF
TRBJ2-1 | TRBD2 | many | TRBV20-1 | 17 | TGCAGTGCTAGTAGAAGCGGGAGGTTCTCTTCCTACAATGAGCAGTTCTTC | CSASRSGRFSSYNEQFF
TRBJ1-4 | - | many | TRBV7-9 | 14 | TGTGCCAGCAGGCTCGGGGGGTCCAATGAAAAACTGTTTTTT | CASRLGGSNEKLFF
TRBJ2-5 | - | few | TRBV7-2 | 13 | TGTGCCAGCACCGTCCGGGGCGGGGAGACCCAGTACTTC | CASTVRGGETQYF
TRBJ2-1 | TRBD2 | many | TRBV11-3 | 16 | TGTGCCAGCAGCTTAAAGCTAGCGGGAATTGGCAATGAGCAGTTCTTC | CASSLKLAGIGNEQFF
TRBJ2-3 | - | few | TRBV7-3 | 14 | TGTGCCAGCAGCTTACGGCGGAGCACAGATACGCAGTATTTT | CASSLRRSTDTQYF
TRBJ2-7 | - | many | TRBV5-1 | 13 | TGCGCCAGCAGCTTGGCAAGAAAAGGCGAGCAGTACTTC | CASSLARKGEQYF
TRBJ2-3 | TRBD1 | many | TRBV4-2 | 15 | TGTGCCAGCAGCCGGACAGGGGGGGTCACAGATACGCAGTATTTT | CASSRTGGVTDTQYF
TRBJ2-1 | TRBD1 | - | TRBV7-2 | 16 | TGTGCCAGCAGCCTCTCCGCCGGGACAGGGTACAATGAGCAGTTCTTC | CASSLSAGTGYNEQFF
TRBJ2-7 | TRBD1 | many | TRBV29-1 | 14 | TGCAGCGTTGAAACGGGACAGAAGATCTACGAGCAGTACTTC | CSVETGQKIYEQYF
TRBJ2-5 | TRBD1 | - | TRBV7-6 | 15 | TGTGCCAGCAGCTCACGGACAGGGGGCGGAGAGACCCAGTACTTC | CASSSRTGGGETQYF
TRBJ1-3 | - | many | TRBV7-8 | 15 | TGTGCCAGCAGCACTCGGGAGATGCCGGGAAACACCATATATTTT | CASSTREMPGNTIYF
TRBJ1-5 | - | many | TRBV6-1 | 15 | TGTGCCAGCAGTGAACCAGGGATCAGCAATCAGCCCCAGCATTTT | CASSEPGISNQPQHF
TRBJ2-3 | - | many | TRBV6-1 | 13 | TGTGCCAGCTTCGTAGGGGTCGGGGATACGCAGTATTTT | CASFVGVGDTQYF
TRBJ2-1 | - | many | TRBV12-5 | 16 | TGTGCTAGTGGTACCTCGTTCCTTATGTCCTACAATGAGCAGTTCTTC | CASGTSFLMSYNEQFF
TRBJ2-3 | - | many | TRBV5-5 | 13 | TGTGCCAGTCACCTGGGGAGCACAGATACGCAGTATTTT | CASHLGSTDTQYF
TRBJ2-6 | TRBD1 | many | TRBV20-1 | 15 | TGCAGTGCCTCGGACAGGGGGCCTGGGGCCAACGTCCTGACTTTC | CSASDRGPGANVLTF
TRBJ1-1 | TRBD1 | - | TRBV5-1 | 17 | TGCGCCAGCAGCTTGGGGGACAGGGGGCGAGCCGCCACTGAAGCTTTCTTT | CASSLGDRGRAATEAFF
TRBJ1-2 | TRBD1 | many | TRBV27 | 13 | TGTGCCAGCAGTCACGGGACAGGCTATGGCTACACCTTC | CASSHGTGYGYTF
TRBJ2-5 | - | many | TRBV20-1 | 18 | TGCAGTGCTAGAGATAGTCGGGGCGTTGTTCGGCGTTCAGAGACCCAGTACTTC | CSARDSRGVVRRSETQYF
TRBJ2-7 | TRBD1 | many | TRBV6-1 | 14 | TGTGCCAGCACCGAAGGGACAGGCGGATACGAGCAGTACTTC | CASTEGTGGYEQYF